This T cell receptor (beta chain) originates from a study of cytotoxic CD8 clonotypes in ibrutinib-treated CLL. The assay was immunoSEQ multiplex PCR, and TCRdb's table has in-frame clones only and misses some. This sample yields over 130,000 clones, of which approximately 80% are seen a single time; 7.6% belongs to the top ten. The CDR3 loop spans 12 amino acids. V was shortened by 10 bases and J by 0 bases, with 7 bases between the two germline ends. CDR1 and CDR2 from the germline V gene are SNHLY and FYNNEI. This receptor was obtained from a human donor with chronic lymphocytic leukemia. Sample: PBMCs, taken after 36 months of ibrutinib treatment. This sequence joins TRBV2 and TRBJ1-3; no clear D gene. CDR3 nucleotides: TGTGCCATCCGGGGCTCTGGAAACACCATATATTTT. Encoded protein: CAIRGSGNTIYF.